This TCR beta chain comes out of a study of human T cells and chemical hapten exposure. Whole-study results and caveats: After DPC sensitization, TCRs above 1 in 1000 frequency showed no change.

The time point denotes: patch test 2, 6 weeks after DPC sensitization. Treatment given: therapeutic diphenylcyclopropenone sensitization with weekly scalp DPC. The donor pool consisted of alopecia patients aged 18 to 70 years, considered suitable for DPC. The library put unique molecular identifiers onto individual cDNA molecules. TCRdb independently ran MiXCR on the RACE reads; one entry per CDR3 protein. The sample yields under 450,000 distinct CDR3 sequences, around 6% seen once. On this clonotype: Its cognate antigen is unknown.

This receptor was identified in a woman aged 18-35 years with alopecia areata. Some clones in this sample may be carry-over from other donors' samples. Specimen: whole blood, collected in connection with sensitization to the hapten diphenylcyclopropenone (DPC).

DNA for the CDR3: TGTGCCAGCAGATCGACCTTGGTGGGCAATCAGCCCCAGCATTTT. Its translation: CASRSTLVGNQPQHF. The rearrangement uses TRBV28 and TRBJ1-5; D ambiguous. Trimming left V 6 bases short and J 2 bases short, with 14 bases between. The length of the CDR3 is 15 residues. Germline assignment: CDR1 MDHEN and CDR2 SYDVKM.